This T cell receptor (beta chain) was recorded in a study of cytomegalovirus exposure and HLA in healthy donors. Notes on the study in general: Researchers reported that a few CMV-associated chains were confirmed in vitro as CMV antigen-specific. It was found in a later analysis that first-cohort TCR clusters tended to co-occur in the 120 validation repertoires.

A remark on this clone: Its specificity is not known.

Measured with immunoSEQ multiplex PCR; TCRdb has only the in-frame clones, and not every one. The table shows 60,000 or so clones, with around nine tenths occurring only once. The CDR3 extends over 15 amino acids. V lost 7 bases, J lost 6 bases, and 11 bases stayed unmatched. Germline-derived CDR1 and CDR2 are LNHDA and SQIVND (reference sequence). The chain is built from TRBV19 and TRBJ2-4; the match to TRBD1 covers 8 bases. Material for sequencing was PBMCs. The TCR comes from a woman aged 25-40 years in good health and CMV-seronegative. The CDR3 protein is CASTLGGTGGNIQYF. CDR3 coding DNA: TGTGCCAGTACTTTAGGCGGGACAGGAGGAAACATTCAGTACTTC.